The 19 T cell receptor beta chains presented below share a single source sample, sequenced in a study of blood T cell repertoires in COVID-19. Generated by immunoSEQ multiplex PCR, the TCRdb table keeps only in-frame clones and is missing some. The data contain around 40,000 clones, about 94% of them singletons. Sample: peripheral blood. All receptors come from a human donor with active COVID-19. The donor label of this sample is uncertain.

The chain couples TRBV4-1 to TRBJ2-6; 7 bases are shared with TRBD1. The CDR3 is 20 amino acids. J gave up 0 bases and V 4 bases, and 15 bases lay outside the gene matches. Germline lookup yields CDR1 MGHRA and CDR2 YSYEKL. The CDR3 loop is CASSPASPGGVLSGANVLTF. CDR3 coding DNA: TGCGCCAGCAGCCCCGCTAGTCCAGGGGGTGTCCTCTCTGGGGCCAACGTCCTGACTTTC.

The chain uses TRBV4-3 and TRBJ2-7; 7 nucleotides agree with TRBD1. The germline V gene encodes CDR1 LGHNA and CDR2 YSLEER. Unmatched junction bases numbered 12, after V lost 1 base and J lost 6 bases. The CDR3 length is 16 residues. This chain's CDR3 is CASSQVIGKGATEQYF. The CDR3 DNA reads as TGCGCCAGCAGCCAAGTGATCGGGAAGGGGGCGACCGAGCAGTACTTC.

The genes are TRBV28 and TRBJ2-7, with 10 bases lining up with TRBD1. V dropped 7 bases and J dropped 2; count of bases not matched to a gene: 2. Per the germline V gene, CDR1 is MDHEN and CDR2 is SYDVKM. This CDR3 contains 13 residues. The CDR3 is CASKDRGPYEQYF. For the CDR3, the DNA is TGTGCCAGCAAAGACAGGGGGCCCTACGAGCAGTACTTC.

The chain has TRBV5-5 and TRBJ2-5; TRBD1 is a possible D gene (5 bases). The CDR3 is 16 amino acids. The germline V and J ends were trimmed by 2 bases and 3 bases, with 17 bases remaining between them. The germline V gene encodes CDR1 SGHKS and CDR2 YYEKEE (reference sequence). CDR3 region: CASSLPGQGIKETQYF. The CDR3 DNA reads TGTGCCAGCAGCTTACCCGGCCAGGGAATTAAAGAGACCCAGTACTTC.

The chain recombines TRBV5-1 with TRBJ2-3; D is possibly TRBD2 (5 bases). The CDR3 is 12 amino acids. The germline CDR1 and CDR2 sequences are SGHRS and YFSETQ. Trimming shortened V by 4 bases and J by 5 bases, and 8 bases separated the two germline ends. The CDR3 protein is CASSLALDTQYF. The CDR3 bases are TGCGCCAGCAGCCTAGCTCTAGATACGCAGTATTTT.

The chain carries TRBV28 and TRBJ2-7; TRBD2 aligns across 12 bases. J gave up 7 bases and V 6 bases, and 10 bases lay outside the gene matches. Germline CDR1 and CDR2: MDHEN and SYDVKM. This CDR3 comprises 15 residues. In DNA form, the CDR3 reads TGTGCCAGCAGCCGCAGGACTAGCGGGACTAGGGAGCAGTACTTC. It is translated as CASSRRTSGTREQYF.

This chain links TRBV7-2 with TRBJ1-5; tentative D call: TRBD1 (5 bases). The CDR3 sequence is 12 residues long. The germline V and J ends were trimmed by 5 bases and 10 bases, with 12 bases remaining between them. Germline-derived CDR1 and CDR2 are SGHTA and FQGNSA. CDR3 coding DNA: TGTGCCAGCAGCCCGTCTCAGGGCCCCCAGCATTTT. Protein: CASSPSQGPQHF.

The J gene is TRBJ2-3, the V gene TRBV2; maybe TRBD2 (6 bases). The CDR3 sequence is 16 residues long. V was shortened by 6 bases and J by 6 bases, with 22 bases between the two germline ends. Per germline, CDR1 SNHLY and CDR2 FYNNEI. The CDR3, as DNA: TGTGCCAGCAGGGCGATTAGCGGCGGGTCCGGGGATACGCAGTATTTT. Translated: CASRAISGGSGDTQYF. The full variable domain, in which reference TRBV2 and TRBJ2-3 provide the parts outside the CDR3, is EPEVTQTPSHQVTQMGQEVILRCVPISNHLYFYWYRQILGQKVEFLVSFYNNEISEKSEIFDDQFSVERPDGSNFTLKIRSTKLEDSAMYFCASRAISGGSGDTQYFGPGTRLTVL.

This chain connects TRBV5-7 to TRBJ1-6; TRBD1 matches at 8 bases. TRBV5-7 is an ORF, and what it does is uncertain. V was clipped by 2 bases and J by 7 bases; unmatched bases: 11. This CDR3 spans 17 amino acids. In DNA, the CDR3 is TGTGCCAGCAGCTTCGCATCAGGACAGGGTGTCAATTCACCCCTCCACTTT. Translating it yields CASSFASGQGVNSPLHF.

The J gene is TRBJ2-1, the V gene TRBV11-3, with 9 bases identical to TRBD1. CDR1 and CDR2 (germline): SGHNT, YENEEA. V dropped 4 bases and J dropped 5; count of bases not matched to a gene: 6. The CDR3 sequence is 15 residues long. As DNA, the CDR3 is TGTGCCAGCAGCTACACAGGGGGCATCAACAATGAGCAGTTCTTC. The encoded protein is CASSYTGGINNEQFF.

CDR3 coding DNA: TGTGCCACCAGCAGAGATCCGACAGGGAACACTGAAGCTTTCTTT. Translated: CATSRDPTGNTEAFF. This chain connects TRBV15 to TRBJ1-1; D perhaps matches TRBD1 (6 bases). This CDR3 spans 15 amino acids. V was pared by 0 bases and J by 1 base, with 9 bases between. In germline, CDR1 is LNHNV, CDR2 YYDKDF (reference sequence).

The chain joins TRBV16 to TRBJ2-2; TRBD1 might be the D (5 bases). V gave up 0 bases and J gave up 7 bases, with 12 bases separating them. Germline V gene lookup returns CDR1 KGHSY and CDR2 FQNENV. CDR3 length equals 15 residues. The CDR3 spells CASSQSGPGIGELFF. CDR3 DNA sequence: TGTGCCAGCAGCCAATCAGGCCCAGGGATCGGGGAGCTGTTTTTT.

There are a few counts of this clone. The gene calls are TRBV3-1 (or the pseudogene TRBV3-2) and TRBJ1-6; maybe TRBD1 (5 bases). The V and J ends lost 3 bases and 7 bases respectively, with 10 bases between them. CDR1 is LGHDT, CDR2 YNNKEL, per germline (reference sequence). The CDR3 consists of 14 residues. CDR3 sequence reads: CASSQRQSNSPLHF. In DNA form, the CDR3 reads TGTGCCAGCAGCCAGAGACAGTCAAATTCACCCCTCCACTTT.

The rearrangement links TRBV2 to TRBJ1-5; no reliable D call. Germline V CDR1 and CDR2: SNHLY, FYNNEI. V lost 2 bases and J 4 bases, leaving 9 bases between the germline ends. CDR3 length: 14 amino acids. The CDR3 protein is CASSEISGNQPQHF. Written as DNA, the CDR3 is TGTGCCAGCAGTGAAATATCAGGTAATCAGCCCCAGCATTTT.

The gene calls are TRBV11-2 and TRBJ1-5; D is ambiguous. The CDR3 spans 16 residues. In germline, CDR1 is SGHAT, CDR2 FQNNGV. The germline V and J ends were trimmed by 0 bases and 3 bases, with 12 bases remaining between them. CDR3 region: CASSLDAGLANQPQHF. CDR3 bases: TGTGCCAGCAGCTTAGACGCAGGACTTGCCAATCAGCCCCAGCATTTT.

V and J are TRBV25-1 and TRBJ1-2, with 8 bases identical to TRBD1. The V gene end was trimmed by 1 base and the J gene end by 3 bases; junction bases not matched to a gene: 1. This CDR3 spans 14 amino acids. From germline, CDR1 is MGHDK and CDR2 SYGVNS. CDR3 nucleotide sequence: TGTGCCAGCAGTGAATTGGACAGGGACTATGGCTACACCTTC. Translated: CASSELDRDYGYTF.

This chain links TRBV4-3 with TRBJ2-4, with 7 positions matching TRBD1. Germline assignment: CDR1 LGHNA and CDR2 YSLEER. The V gene end was trimmed by 4 bases and the J gene end by 0 bases; junction bases not matched to a gene: 12. The CDR3 consists of 18 residues. Written as DNA, the CDR3 is TGCGCCAGCAGCCTCTACGGGGACAGAATAGTAGCCAAAAACATTCAGTACTTC. Its protein product is CASSLYGDRIVAKNIQYF.

The rearrangement uses TRBV28 and TRBJ1-6, with 9 bases matching TRBD1. This CDR3 region has 14 residues. Per the germline V gene, CDR1 is MDHEN and CDR2 is SYDVKM. Trimming cost V 2 bases and J 9 bases; bases outside gene matches: 2. CDR3 sequence reads: CASSLGDRVSPLHF. The CDR3, as DNA: TGTGCCAGCAGTTTAGGGGACAGGGTTTCACCCCTCCACTTT. Filled out from reference TRBV28 and TRBJ1-6, the complete variable domain reads DVKVTQSSRYLVKRTGEKVFLECVQDMDHENMFWYRQDPGLGLRLIYFSYDVKMKEKGDIPEGYSVSREKKERFSLILESASTNQTSMYLCASSLGDRVSPLHFGNGTRLTVT.

The chain links TRBV3-1 (or the pseudogene TRBV3-2) to TRBJ2-7, with TRBD1 identical over 7 bases. The ends lost 4 bases at V and 4 bases at J; junction bases unmatched: 7. The germline CDR1 and CDR2 sequences are LGHDT and YNNKEL (reference sequence). The CDR3 length is 14 residues. The CDR3 loop reads CASSPRGGDYEQYF. The DNA for the CDR3 is TGTGCCAGCAGCCCTAGAGGGGGCGATTACGAGCAGTACTTC.